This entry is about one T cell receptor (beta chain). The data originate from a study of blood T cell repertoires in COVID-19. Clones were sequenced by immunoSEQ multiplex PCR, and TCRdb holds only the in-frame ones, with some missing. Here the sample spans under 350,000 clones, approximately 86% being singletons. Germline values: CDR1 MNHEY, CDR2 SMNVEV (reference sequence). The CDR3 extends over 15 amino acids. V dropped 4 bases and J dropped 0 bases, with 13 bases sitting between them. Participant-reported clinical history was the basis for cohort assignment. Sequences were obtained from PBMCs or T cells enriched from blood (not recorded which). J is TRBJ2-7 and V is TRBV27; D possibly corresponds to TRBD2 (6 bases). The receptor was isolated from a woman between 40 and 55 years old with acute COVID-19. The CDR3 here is CASSWGGLSSYEQYF. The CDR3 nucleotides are TGTGCCAGCAGTTGGGGAGGACTTAGCTCCTACGAGCAGTACTTC.